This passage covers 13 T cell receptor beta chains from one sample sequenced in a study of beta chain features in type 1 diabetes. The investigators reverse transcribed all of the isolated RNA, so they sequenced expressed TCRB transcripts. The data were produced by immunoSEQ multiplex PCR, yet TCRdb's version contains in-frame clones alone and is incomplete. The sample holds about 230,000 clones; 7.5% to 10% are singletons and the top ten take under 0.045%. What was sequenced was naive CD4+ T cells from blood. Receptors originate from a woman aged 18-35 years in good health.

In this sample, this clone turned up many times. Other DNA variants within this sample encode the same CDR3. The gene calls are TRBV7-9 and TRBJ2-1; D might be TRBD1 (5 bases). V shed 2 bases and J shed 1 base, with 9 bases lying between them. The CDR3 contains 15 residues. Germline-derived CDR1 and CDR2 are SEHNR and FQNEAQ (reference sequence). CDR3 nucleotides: TGTGCCAGCAGCTTACGGCAGGGTTCCTACAATGAGCAGTTCTTC. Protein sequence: CASSLRQGSYNEQFF.

CDR3 region: CASSKDRGLASGNTIYF. CDR3 DNA sequence: TGTGCCAGCAGCAAGGACAGGGGACTCGCATCTGGAAACACCATATATTTT. This sequence joins TRBV5-4 and TRBJ1-3; 9 nucleotides match TRBD1. J gave up 1 base and V 4 bases, and 9 bases lay outside the gene matches. Germline values: CDR1 SGHNT, CDR2 YYREEE (reference sequence). The CDR3 loop spans 17 amino acids.

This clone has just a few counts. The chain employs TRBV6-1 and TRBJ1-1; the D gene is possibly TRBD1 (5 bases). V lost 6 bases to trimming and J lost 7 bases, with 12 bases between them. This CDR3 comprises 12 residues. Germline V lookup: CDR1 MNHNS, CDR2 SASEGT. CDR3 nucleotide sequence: TGTGCCAGCAGCGCAGGGAATTATGAAGCTTTCTTT. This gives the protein CASSAGNYEAFF.

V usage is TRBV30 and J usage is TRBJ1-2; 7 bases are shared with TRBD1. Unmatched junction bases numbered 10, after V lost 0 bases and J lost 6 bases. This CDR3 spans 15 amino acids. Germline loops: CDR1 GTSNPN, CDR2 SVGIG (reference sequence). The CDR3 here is CAWSVRSRGVNGYTF. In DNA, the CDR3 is TGTGCCTGGAGTGTACGGAGCAGGGGGGTAAATGGCTACACCTTC.

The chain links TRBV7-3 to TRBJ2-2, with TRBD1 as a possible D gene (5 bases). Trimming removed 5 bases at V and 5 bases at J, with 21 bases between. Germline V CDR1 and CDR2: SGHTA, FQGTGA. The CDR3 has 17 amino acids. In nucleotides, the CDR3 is TGTGCCAGCAGCATACCCACAGGCCTGGGTAGTACCGGGGAGCTGTTTTTT. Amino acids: CASSIPTGLGSTGELFF.

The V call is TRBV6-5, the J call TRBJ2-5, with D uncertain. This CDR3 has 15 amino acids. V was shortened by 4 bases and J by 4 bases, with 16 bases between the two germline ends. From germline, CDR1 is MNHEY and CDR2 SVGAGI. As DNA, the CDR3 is TGTGCCAGCAGTTCTCTTGTCGGAGTCCGAGAGACCCAGTACTTC. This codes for CASSSLVGVRETQYF.

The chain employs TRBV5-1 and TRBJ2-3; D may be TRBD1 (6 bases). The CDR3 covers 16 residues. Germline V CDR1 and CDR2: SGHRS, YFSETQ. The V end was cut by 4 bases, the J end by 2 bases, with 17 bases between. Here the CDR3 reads CASSTGTSGHTDTQYF. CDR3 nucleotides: TGCGCCAGCAGCACAGGGACCTCCGGGCACACAGATACGCAGTATTTT.

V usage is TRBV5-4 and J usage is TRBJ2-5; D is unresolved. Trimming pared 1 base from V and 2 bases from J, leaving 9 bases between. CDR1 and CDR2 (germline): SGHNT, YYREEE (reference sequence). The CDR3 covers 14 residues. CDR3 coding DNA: TGTGCCAGCAGCTTGCCGAGGCAGCAAGAGACCCAGTACTTC. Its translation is CASSLPRQQETQYF. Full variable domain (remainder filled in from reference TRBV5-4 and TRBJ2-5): ETGVTQSPTHLIKTRGQQVTLRCSSQSGHNTVSWYQQALGQGPQFIFQYYREEENGRGNFPPRFSGLQFPNYSSELNVNALELDDSALYLCASSLPRQQETQYFGPGTRLLVL.

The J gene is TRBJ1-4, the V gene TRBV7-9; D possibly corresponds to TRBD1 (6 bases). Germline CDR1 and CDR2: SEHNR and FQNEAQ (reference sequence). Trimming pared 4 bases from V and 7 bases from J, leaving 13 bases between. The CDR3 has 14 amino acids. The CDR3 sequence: CASSSTGMGEKLFF. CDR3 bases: TGTGCCAGCAGCTCTACAGGGATGGGTGAAAAACTGTTTTTT.

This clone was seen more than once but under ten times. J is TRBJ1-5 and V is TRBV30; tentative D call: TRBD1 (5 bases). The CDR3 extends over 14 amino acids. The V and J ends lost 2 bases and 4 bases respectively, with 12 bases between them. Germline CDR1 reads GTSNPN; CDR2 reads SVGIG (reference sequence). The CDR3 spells CAWSQSQGNQPQHF. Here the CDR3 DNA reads TGTGCCTGGAGTCAGAGCCAGGGAAATCAGCCCCAGCATTTT.

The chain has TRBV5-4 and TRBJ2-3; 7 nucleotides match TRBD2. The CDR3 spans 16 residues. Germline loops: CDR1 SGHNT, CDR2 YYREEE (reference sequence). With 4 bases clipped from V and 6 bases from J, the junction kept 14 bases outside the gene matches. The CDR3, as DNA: TGTGCCAGCAGCAACCGGGACCGCCCCGGGGGGGATACGCAGTATTTT. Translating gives CASSNRDRPGGDTQYF.

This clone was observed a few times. The CDR3, as DNA: TGTGCCAGCAGTTCCTCTCGACAGGGCGGAGCTTTCTTT. Translating gives CASSSSRQGGAFF. The rearrangement links TRBV6-6 to TRBJ1-1; 7 bases line up with TRBD1. The junction had 9 bases not matched to a gene; V was cut back by 4 bases and J by 10 bases. This CDR3 comprises 13 residues. Germline CDR1 MNHNY, CDR2 SVGAGI (reference sequence).

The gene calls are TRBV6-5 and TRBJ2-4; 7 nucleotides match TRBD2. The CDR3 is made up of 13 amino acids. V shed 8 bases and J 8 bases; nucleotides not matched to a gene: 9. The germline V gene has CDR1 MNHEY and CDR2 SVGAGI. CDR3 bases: TGTGCCAGCGGGAGGGGATTTATGGACATTCAGTACTTC. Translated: CASGRGFMDIQYF.